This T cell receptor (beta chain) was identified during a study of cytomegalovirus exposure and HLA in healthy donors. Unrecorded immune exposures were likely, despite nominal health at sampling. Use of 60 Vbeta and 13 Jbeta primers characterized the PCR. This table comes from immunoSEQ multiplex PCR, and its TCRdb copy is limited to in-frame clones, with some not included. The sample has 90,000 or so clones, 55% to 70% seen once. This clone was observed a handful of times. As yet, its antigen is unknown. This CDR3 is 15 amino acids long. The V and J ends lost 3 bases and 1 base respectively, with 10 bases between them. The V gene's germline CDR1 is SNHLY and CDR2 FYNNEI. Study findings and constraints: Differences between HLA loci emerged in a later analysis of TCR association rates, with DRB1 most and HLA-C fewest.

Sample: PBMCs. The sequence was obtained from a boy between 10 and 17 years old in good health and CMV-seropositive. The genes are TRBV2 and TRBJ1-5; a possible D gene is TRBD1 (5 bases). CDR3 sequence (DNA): TGTGCCAGCAGTGACTGGGGGGTGAGCAATCAGCCCCAGCATTTT. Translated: CASSDWGVSNQPQHF.